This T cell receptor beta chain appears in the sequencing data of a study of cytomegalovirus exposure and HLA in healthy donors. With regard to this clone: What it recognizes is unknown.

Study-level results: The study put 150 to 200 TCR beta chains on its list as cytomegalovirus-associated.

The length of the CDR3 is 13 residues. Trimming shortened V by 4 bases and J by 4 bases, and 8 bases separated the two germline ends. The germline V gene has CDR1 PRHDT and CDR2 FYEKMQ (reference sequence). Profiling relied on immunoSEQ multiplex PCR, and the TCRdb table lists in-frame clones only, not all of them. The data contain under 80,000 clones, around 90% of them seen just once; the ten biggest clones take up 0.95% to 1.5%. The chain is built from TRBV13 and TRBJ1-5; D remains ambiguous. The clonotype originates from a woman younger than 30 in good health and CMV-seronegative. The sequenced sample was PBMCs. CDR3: CASSSARNQPQHF. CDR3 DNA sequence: TGTGCCAGCAGCTCTGCCAGAAATCAGCCCCAGCATTTT.